This T cell receptor beta chain came from a study of blood T cell repertoires in COVID-19. Whole-study context: From T cells, B-cell-depleted T cells, or PBMCs came the material, which was cDNA or gDNA.

The CDR3 contains 17 residues. Germline CDR1 reads MDHEN; CDR2 reads SYDVKM. J was trimmed by 0 bases and V by 3 bases; bases with no gene match: 5. Only in-frame clones appear in the TCRdb table, and some are missing; sequencing was by immunoSEQ multiplex PCR. The data contain 150,000 to 200,000 clones, about four fifths of them singletons. This TCR was recovered from a woman of 80 years or more with COVID-19, enrolled during active disease. The chain is built from TRBV28 and TRBJ1-5, with TRBD1 identical over 10 bases. The sequenced sample consisted of peripheral blood. CDR3 sequence reads: CASSLAGQGSSNQPQHF. The CDR3 DNA follows: TGTGCCAGCAGTTTGGCGGGACAGGGGAGTAGCAATCAGCCCCAGCATTTT. Full variable domain (remainder filled in from reference TRBV28 and TRBJ1-5): DVKVTQSSRYLVKRTGEKVFLECVQDMDHENMFWYRQDPGLGLRLIYFSYDVKMKEKGDIPEGYSVSREKKERFSLILESASTNQTSMYLCASSLAGQGSSNQPQHFGDGTRLSIL.